This T cell receptor (beta chain) was recovered during a study of blood T cell repertoires in COVID-19 (dated by TCRdb to about 2020). Concerning the study at large: The collaborator samples originated in the United States, Italy and Spain and spanned the acute and convalescent phases of COVID-19. The repertoires were released in a freely available public database meant as a resource for research on the immune response to SARS-CoV-2. A de-identified subject ID, COVID-19 status, age in years and sex were almost always included in the sample metadata. HLA class I and class II types, where available, came from metadata supplied by the sample provider rather than from assay-based typing. Deeply sampled blood TCRbeta repertoires from subjects exposed to, actively infected with, or recovered from COVID-19 were included in the dataset. Samples came from the ongoing ImmuneRACE study (first 160 participants) plus 1,254 subjects from 6 global collaborators. The prospective study material was composed of cDNA or gDNA derived from T cells, B-cell-depleted T cells, or PBMCs.

The immunoSEQ Assay, a bias-controlled multiplex PCR, was used to amplify TCRbeta CDR3 regions from genomic DNA. For the original study's pipeline: Within the assay, amplification of reference gene primers was used to estimate how many nucleated cells each sample contained. To quantify the absolute abundance of each unique TCRbeta CDR3 rearrangement, sequence reads were collapsed and filtered. For each sample, productive Simpson clonality was calculated as the square root of Simpson's diversity index across productive rearrangements. In TCRdb, the immuneACCESS table is reduced to in-frame sequences with V and J assigned. These tables do not hold every clone; where another copy was compared, an unresolved V gene accounts for under half, and the others remain unexplained. D and trimming come from the DNA, and the V and J calls and clone size come from that table. This sample comprises tens of thousands of clones, approximately 90% of them detected only once. The top ten clones comprise 4.8% of the sample.

Points on this clone: Its binding antigen is unknown. No base quality values were provided; no much bigger clone lies one nucleotide off.

General findings and caveats noted by the study authors: Clinical and demographic metadata were provided uncurated, with the amount varying by source and participant.

CDR1 and CDR2 were assigned from the germline V gene as MRHNA and SNTAGT. Inclusive of the bounding cysteine and phenylalanine, the CDR3 is 16 residues long. Only the CDR3 portion is preserved as DNA: 48 bases, with reading frame beginning at the first base. V lost 2 bases and J lost 4 bases, and the count of bases not matched to a germline gene is 7. Whole blood was collected in K2EDTA tubes by collaborating institutions according to the institutions' own protocols. For TCRbeta analysis, collaborators shipped samples in one of three forms: frozen whole blood, isolated PBMCs, or DNA extracted from either of those sample types.

Sequencing was performed on peripheral blood. This TCR was sampled from a woman at least 80 years old with active COVID-19. The rearrangement combines TRBV6-4 with TRBJ2-3; TRBD1 fits 9 bases in the junction. The DNA reads TGTGCCAGCAGTGACAGCCGGGACAGGGACTCAGATACGCAGTATTTT. Its translation is CASSDSRDRDSDTQYF.